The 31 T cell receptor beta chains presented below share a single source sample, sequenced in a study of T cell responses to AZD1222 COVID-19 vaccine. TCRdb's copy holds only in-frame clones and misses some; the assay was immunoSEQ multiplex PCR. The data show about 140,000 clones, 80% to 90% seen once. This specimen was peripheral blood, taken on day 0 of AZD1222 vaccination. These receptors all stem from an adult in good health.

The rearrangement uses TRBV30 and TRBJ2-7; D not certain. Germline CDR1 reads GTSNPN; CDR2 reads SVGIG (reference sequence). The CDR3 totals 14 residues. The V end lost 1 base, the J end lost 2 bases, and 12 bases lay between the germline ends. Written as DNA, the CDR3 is TGTGCCTGGAGTGCTTCCAGGAGTCCCTACGAGCAGTACTTC. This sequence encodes CAWSASRSPYEQYF.

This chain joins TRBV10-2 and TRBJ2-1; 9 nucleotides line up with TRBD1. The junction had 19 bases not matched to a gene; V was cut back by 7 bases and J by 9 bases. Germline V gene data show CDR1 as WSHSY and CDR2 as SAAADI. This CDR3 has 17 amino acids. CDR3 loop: CASIPGQGTPGNPEQFF. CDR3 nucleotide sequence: TGCGCCAGCATACCGGGACAGGGTACCCCTGGGAACCCTGAGCAGTTCTTC.

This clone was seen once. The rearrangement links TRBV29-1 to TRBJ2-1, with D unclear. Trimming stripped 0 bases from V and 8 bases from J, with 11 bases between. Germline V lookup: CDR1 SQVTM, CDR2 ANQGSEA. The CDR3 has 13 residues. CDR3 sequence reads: CSVEEAPRDEQFF. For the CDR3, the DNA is TGCAGCGTTGAAGAGGCGCCACGCGATGAGCAGTTCTTC.

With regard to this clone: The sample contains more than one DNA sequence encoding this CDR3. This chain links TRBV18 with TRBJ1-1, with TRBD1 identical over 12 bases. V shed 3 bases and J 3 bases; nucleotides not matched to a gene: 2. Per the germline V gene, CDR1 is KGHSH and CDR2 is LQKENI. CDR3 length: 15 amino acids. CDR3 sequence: CASSPGTGGHTEAFF. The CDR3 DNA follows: TGTGCCAGCTCACCGGGGACAGGGGGCCACACTGAAGCTTTCTTT.

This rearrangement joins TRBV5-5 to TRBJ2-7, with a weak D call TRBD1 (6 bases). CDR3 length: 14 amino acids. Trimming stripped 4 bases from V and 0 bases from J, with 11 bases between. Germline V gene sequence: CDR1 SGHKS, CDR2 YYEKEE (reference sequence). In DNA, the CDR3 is TGTGCCAGCAGCGAGGACAGTTACTCCTACGAGCAGTACTTC. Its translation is CASSEDSYSYEQYF.

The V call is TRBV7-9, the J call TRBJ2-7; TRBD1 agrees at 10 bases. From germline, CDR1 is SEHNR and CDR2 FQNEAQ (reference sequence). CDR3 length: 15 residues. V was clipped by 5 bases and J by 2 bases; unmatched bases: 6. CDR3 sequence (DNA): TGTGCCAGCAGCCCCGACAGGGGGCGGACCTACGAGCAGTACTTC. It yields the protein CASSPDRGRTYEQYF.

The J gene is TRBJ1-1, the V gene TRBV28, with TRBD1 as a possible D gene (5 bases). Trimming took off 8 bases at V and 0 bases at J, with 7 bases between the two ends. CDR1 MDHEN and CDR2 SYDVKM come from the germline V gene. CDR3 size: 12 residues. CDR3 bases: TGTGCCAGCGCCAGGGTGAACACTGAAGCTTTCTTT. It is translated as CASARVNTEAFF.

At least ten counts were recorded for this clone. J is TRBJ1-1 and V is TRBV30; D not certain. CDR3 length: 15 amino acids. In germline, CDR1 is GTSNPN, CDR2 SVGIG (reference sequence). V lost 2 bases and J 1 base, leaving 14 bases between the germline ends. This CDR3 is CAWSTARRQNTEAFF. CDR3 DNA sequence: TGTGCCTGGAGTACCGCGCGCCGACAGAACACTGAAGCTTTCTTT.

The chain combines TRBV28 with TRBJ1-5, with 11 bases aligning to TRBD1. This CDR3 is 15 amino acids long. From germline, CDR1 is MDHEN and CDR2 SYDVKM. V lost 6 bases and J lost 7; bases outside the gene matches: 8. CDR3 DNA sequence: TGTGCCAGCAGCTTAGCCGGGACAGGGGGACAGCCCCAGCATTTT. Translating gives CASSLAGTGGQPQHF.

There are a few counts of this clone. In nucleotides, the CDR3 is TGTGCCAGCAGCTCGACGGGAGGAGGAGATACGCAGTATTTT. Amino acid sequence: CASSSTGGGDTQYF. The gene calls are TRBV6-2 or TRBV6-3 and TRBJ2-3, with 7 positions matching TRBD2. V lost 6 bases, J lost 5 bases, and 8 bases stayed unmatched. Germline V gives CDR1 MNHEY, CDR2 SVGEGT. The CDR3 has 14 residues.

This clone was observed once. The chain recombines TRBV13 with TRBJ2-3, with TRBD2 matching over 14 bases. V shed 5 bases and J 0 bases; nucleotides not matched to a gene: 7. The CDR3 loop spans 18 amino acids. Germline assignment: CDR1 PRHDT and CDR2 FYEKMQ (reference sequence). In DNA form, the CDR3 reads TGTGCCAGCAGCGAGCGACTAGCGGGAGGGCCAAGCACAGATACGCAGTATTTT. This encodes CASSERLAGGPSTDTQYF.

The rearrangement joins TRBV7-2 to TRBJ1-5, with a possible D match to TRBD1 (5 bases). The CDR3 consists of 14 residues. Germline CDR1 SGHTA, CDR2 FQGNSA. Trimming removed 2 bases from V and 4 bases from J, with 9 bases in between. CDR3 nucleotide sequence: TGTGCCAGCAGCTTATCTGGGGCAAATCAGCCCCAGCATTTT. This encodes CASSLSGANQPQHF. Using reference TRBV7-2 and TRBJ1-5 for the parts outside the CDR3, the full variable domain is GAGVSQSPSNKVTEKGKDVELRCDPISGHTALYWYRQSLGQGLEFLIYFQGNSAPDKSGLPSDRFSAERTGGSVSTLTIQRTQQEDSAVYLCASSLSGANQPQHFGDGTRLSIL.

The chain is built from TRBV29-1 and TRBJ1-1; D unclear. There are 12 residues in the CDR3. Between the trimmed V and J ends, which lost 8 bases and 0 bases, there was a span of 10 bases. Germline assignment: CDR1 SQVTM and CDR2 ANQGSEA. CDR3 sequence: CSIRPMNTEAFF. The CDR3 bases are TGCAGCATAAGACCGATGAACACTGAAGCTTTCTTT.

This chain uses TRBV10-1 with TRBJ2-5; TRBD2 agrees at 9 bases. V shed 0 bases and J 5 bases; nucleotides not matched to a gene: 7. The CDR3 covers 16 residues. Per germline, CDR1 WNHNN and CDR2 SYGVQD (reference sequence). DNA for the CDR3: TGCGCCAGCAGTGAGTCGGCCCTAGCGGGAAGGGAGACCCAGTACTTC. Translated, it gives CASSESALAGRETQYF.

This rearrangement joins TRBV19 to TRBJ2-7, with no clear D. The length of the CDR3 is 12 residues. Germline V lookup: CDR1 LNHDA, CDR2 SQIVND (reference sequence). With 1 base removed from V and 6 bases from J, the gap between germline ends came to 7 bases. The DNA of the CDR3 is TGTGCCAGTAGTATAGTTCAACGCGAGCAGTACTTC. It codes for CASSIVQREQYF. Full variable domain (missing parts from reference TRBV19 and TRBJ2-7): DGGITQSPKYLFRKEGQNVTLSCEQNLNHDAMYWYRQDPGQGLRLIYYSQIVNDFQKGDIAEGYSVSREKKESFPLTVTSAQKNPTAFYLCASSIVQREQYFGPGTRLTVT.

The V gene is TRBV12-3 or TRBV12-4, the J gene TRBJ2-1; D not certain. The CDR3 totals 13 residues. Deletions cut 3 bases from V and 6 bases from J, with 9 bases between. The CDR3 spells CASSFGQPNEQFF. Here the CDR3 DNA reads TGTGCCAGCAGTTTTGGGCAACCCAATGAGCAGTTCTTC.

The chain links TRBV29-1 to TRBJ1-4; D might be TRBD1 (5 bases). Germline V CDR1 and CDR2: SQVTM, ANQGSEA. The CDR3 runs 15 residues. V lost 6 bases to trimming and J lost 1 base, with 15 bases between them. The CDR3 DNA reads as TGCAGCGTGGCGGCAGGGAGCCGAACTAATGAAAAACTGTTTTTT. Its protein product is CSVAAGSRTNEKLFF.

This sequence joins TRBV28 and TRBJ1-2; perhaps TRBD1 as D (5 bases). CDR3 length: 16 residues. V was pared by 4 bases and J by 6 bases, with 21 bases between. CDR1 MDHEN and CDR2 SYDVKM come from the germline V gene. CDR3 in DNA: TGTGCCAGCAGTTGGGGGTCAGCCCTAGGGTCCGATGGCTACACCTTC. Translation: CASSWGSALGSDGYTF.

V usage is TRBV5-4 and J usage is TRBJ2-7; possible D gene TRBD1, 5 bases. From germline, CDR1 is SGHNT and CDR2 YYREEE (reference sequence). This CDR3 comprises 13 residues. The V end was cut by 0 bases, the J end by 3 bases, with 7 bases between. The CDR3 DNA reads TGTGCCAGCAGCTTGGGCAGGGACTACGAGCAGTACTTC. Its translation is CASSLGRDYEQYF.

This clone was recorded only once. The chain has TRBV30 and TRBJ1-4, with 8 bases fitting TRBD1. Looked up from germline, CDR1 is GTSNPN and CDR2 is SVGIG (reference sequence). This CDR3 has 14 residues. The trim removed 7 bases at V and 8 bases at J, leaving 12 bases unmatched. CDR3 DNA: TGTGCCTCTCACGCCGGGACAGGCGCCGAAAAACTGTTTTTT. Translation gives CASHAGTGAEKLFF. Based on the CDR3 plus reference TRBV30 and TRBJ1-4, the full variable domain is SQTIHQWPATLVQPVGSPLSLECTVEGTSNPNLYWYRQAAGRGLQLLFYSVGIGQISSEVPQNLSASRPQDRQFILSSKKLLLSDSGFYLCASHAGTGAEKLFFGSGTQLSVL.

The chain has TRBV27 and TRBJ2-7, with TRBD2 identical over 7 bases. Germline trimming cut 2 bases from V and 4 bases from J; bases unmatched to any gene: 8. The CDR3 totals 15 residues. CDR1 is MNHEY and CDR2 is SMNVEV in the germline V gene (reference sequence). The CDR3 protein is CASSLAAGVRYEQYF. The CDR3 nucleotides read TGTGCCAGCAGTTTAGCTGCGGGAGTGAGGTACGAGCAGTACTTC.

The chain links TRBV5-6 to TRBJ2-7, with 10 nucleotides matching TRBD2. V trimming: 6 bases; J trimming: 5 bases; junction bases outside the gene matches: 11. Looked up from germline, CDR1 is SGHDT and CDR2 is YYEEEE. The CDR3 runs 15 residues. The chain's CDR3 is CASTLLLAGSHEQYF. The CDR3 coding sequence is TGTGCCAGCACCCTTTTACTAGCGGGATCCCACGAGCAGTACTTC.

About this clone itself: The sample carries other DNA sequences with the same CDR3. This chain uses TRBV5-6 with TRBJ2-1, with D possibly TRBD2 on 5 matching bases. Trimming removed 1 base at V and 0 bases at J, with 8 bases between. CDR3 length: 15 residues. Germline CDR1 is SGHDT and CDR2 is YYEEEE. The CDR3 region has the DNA TGTGCCAGCAGCTTGAGCGGCAGCTCCTACAATGAGCAGTTCTTC. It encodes CASSLSGSSYNEQFF. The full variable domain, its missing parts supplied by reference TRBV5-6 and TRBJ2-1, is DAGVTQSPTHLIKTRGQQVTLRCSPKSGHDTVSWYQQALGQGPQFIFQYYEEEERQRGNFPDRFSGHQFPNYSSELNVNALLLGDSALYLCASSLSGSSYNEQFFGPGTRLTVL.

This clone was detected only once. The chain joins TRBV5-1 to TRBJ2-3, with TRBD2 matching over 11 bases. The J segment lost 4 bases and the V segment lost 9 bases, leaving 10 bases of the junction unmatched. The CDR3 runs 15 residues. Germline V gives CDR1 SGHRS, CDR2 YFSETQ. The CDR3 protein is CATRVVAGGADTQYF. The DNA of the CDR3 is TGCGCCACGCGGGTCGTAGCGGGAGGGGCAGATACGCAGTATTTT.

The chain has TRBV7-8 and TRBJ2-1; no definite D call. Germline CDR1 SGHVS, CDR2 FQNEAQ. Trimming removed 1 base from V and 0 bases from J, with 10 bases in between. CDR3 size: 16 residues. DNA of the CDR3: TGTGCCAGCAGCTTAGACGAAATTAGCTCCTACAATGAGCAGTTCTTC. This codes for CASSLDEISSYNEQFF.

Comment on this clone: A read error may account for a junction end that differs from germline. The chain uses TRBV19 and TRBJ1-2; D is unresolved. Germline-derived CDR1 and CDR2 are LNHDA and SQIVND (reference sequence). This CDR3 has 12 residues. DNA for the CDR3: TGTGCCAGTAGTATAGACGTTTATGACTACACCTTC. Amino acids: CASSIDVYDYTF.

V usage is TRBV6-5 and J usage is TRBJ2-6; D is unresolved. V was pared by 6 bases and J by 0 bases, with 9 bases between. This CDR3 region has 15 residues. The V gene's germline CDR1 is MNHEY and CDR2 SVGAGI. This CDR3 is CASSLPSSGANVLTF. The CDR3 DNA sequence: TGTGCCAGCAGCCTACCTAGCTCTGGGGCCAACGTCCTGACTTTC.

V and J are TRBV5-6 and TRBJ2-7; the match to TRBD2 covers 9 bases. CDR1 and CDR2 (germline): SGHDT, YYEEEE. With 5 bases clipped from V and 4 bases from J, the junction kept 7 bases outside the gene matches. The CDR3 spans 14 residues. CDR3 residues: CASSLAGVVYEQYF. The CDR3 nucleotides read TGTGCCAGCAGTTTAGCGGGAGTAGTTTACGAGCAGTACTTC.

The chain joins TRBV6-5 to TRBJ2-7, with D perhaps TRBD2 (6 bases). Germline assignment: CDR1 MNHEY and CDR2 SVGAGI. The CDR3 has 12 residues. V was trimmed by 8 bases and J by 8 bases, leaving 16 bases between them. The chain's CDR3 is CASGGTEEKQYF. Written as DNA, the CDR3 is TGTGCCAGCGGAGGGACGGAGGAAAAGCAGTACTTC.

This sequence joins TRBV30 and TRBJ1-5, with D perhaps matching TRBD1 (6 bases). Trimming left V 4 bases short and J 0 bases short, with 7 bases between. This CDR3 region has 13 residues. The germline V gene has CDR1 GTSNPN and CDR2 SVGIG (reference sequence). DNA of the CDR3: TGTGCCTGGACAGGGGATAGCAATCAGCCCCAGCATTTT. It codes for CAWTGDSNQPQHF.

CDR3: CATGTSGTKTPLGELFF. DNA for the CDR3: TGTGCCACTGGGACTAGCGGGACAAAAACTCCCCTCGGGGAGCTGTTTTTT. The chain recombines TRBV19 with TRBJ2-2; 13 bases fit TRBD2. The CDR3 length is 17 residues. V was clipped by 10 bases and J by 7 bases; unmatched bases: 15. The germline CDR1 and CDR2 sequences are LNHDA and SQIVND (reference sequence).